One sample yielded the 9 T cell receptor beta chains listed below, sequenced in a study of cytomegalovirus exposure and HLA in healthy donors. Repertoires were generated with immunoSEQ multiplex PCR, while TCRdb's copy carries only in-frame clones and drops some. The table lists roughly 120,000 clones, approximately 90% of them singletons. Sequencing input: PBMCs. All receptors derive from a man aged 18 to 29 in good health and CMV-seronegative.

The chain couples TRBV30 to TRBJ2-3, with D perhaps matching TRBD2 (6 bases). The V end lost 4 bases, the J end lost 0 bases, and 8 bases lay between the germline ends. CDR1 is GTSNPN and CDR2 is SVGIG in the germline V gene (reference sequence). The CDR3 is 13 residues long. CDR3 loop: CAWTGTSTDTQYF. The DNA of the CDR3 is TGTGCCTGGACTGGGACTAGCACAGATACGCAGTATTTT.

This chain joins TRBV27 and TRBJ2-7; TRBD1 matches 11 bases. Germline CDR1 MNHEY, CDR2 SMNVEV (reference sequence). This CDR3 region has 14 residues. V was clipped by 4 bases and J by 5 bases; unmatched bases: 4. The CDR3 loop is CASSYGQGADEQYF. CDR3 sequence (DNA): TGTGCCAGCAGTTACGGACAGGGGGCGGACGAGCAGTACTTC.

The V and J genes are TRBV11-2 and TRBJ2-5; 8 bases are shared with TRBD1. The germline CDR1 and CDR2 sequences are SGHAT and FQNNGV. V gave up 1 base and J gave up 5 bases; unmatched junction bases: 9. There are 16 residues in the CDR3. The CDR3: CASSLVGGQDWETQYF. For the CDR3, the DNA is TGTGCCAGCAGCTTAGTAGGGGGACAGGACTGGGAGACCCAGTACTTC.

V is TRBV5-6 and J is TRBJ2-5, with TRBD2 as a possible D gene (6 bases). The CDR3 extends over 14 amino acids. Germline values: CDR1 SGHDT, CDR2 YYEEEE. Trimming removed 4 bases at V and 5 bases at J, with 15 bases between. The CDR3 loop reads CASSPGEPRETQYF. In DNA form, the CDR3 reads TGTGCCAGCAGCCCGGGGGAGCCGAGGGAGACCCAGTACTTC.

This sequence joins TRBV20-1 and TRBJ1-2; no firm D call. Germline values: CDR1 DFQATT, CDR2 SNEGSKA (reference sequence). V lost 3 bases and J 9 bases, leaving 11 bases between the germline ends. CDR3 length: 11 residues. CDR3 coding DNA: TGCAGTGCTAGGAGCCCGACTAGCTACACCTTC. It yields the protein CSARSPTSYTF.

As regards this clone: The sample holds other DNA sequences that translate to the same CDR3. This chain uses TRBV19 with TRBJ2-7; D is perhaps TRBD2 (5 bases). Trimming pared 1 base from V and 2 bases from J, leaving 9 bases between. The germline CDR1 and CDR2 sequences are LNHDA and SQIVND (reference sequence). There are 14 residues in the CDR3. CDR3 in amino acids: CASSIGTGTYEQYF. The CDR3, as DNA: TGTGCCAGTAGTATAGGGACCGGGACCTACGAGCAGTACTTC. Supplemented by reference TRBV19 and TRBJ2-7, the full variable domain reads DGGITQSPKYLFRKEGQNVTLSCEQNLNHDAMYWYRQDPGQGLRLIYYSQIVNDFQKGDIAEGYSVSREKKESFPLTVTSAQKNPTAFYLCASSIGTGTYEQYFGPGTRLTVT.

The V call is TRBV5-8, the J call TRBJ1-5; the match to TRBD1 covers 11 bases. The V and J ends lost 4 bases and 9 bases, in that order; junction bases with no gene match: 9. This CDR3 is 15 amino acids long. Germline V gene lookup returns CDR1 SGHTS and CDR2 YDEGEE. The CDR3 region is CASSPSGTGGGPQHF. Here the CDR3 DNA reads TGTGCCAGCAGCCCCTCCGGGACAGGGGGAGGGCCCCAGCATTTT.

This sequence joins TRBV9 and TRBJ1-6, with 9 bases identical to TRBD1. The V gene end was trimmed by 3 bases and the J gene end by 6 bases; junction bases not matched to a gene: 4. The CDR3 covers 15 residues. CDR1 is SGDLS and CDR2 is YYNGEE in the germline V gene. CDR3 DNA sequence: TGTGCCAGCAGCGAAGGGACAGGGATTAATTCACCCCTCCACTTT. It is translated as CASSEGTGINSPLHF.

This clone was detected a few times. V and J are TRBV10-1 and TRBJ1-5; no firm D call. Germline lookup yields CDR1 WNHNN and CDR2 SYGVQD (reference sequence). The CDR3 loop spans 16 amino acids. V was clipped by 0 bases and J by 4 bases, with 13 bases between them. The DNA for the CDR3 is TGCGCCAGCAGTGAGTCGAGGGAGCTTTTAAATCAGCCCCAGCATTTT. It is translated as CASSESRELLNQPQHF.